This record concerns one TCR beta chain sequence. Only one count was recorded for this clone. Its recognized antigen is unknown. No per-base quality is available; no much larger clone lies one base away. Whole blood was collected in K2EDTA tubes by collaborating institutions according to the institutions' own protocols. Collaborator samples were shipped for TCRbeta analysis as frozen whole blood, isolated PBMCs, or DNA extracted from either sample type. The immunoSEQ Assay, a bias-controlled multiplex PCR, was used to amplify TCRbeta CDR3 regions from genomic DNA. Regarding the original processing steps: Within the assay, amplification of reference gene primers was used to estimate how many nucleated cells each sample contained. To quantify the absolute abundance of each unique TCRbeta CDR3 rearrangement, sequence reads were collapsed and filtered. Productive Simpson clonality was computed per sample as the square root of Simpson's diversity index over productive rearrangements. TCRdb mirrors the immuneACCESS table, restricted to in-frame sequences. Some clones are absent from its copies; in checked studies, under half trace to an unresolved V gene, and the reason for the others is unknown. V, J and clone size were drawn from that table, and D and trimming were deduced from the DNA. A total of roughly 170,000 clones appear in this sample, around 89% of them only once. Around a quarter of the sample is taken by the ten largest.

The data originate from a study of blood T cell repertoires in COVID-19 (dated by TCRdb to 2020 to 2022). As for the study more broadly: Samples covering the acute and convalescent phases of COVID-19 were provided by collaborators in the United States, Italy and Spain. The prospective study material was composed of cDNA or gDNA derived from T cells, B-cell-depleted T cells, or PBMCs. Subjects who had been exposed to COVID-19, were actively infected with it, or had recovered from it provided the deeply sampled blood TCRbeta repertoires that made up the dataset. A freely available public database, intended as a resource for researchers studying the immune response to SARS-CoV-2, is where the repertoires were released. The samples were drawn from the first 160 participants of the ongoing ImmuneRACE study and from 1,254 subjects provided by 6 global collaborators. A de-identified subject ID, COVID-19 status, age in years and sex were almost always included in the sample metadata. Where available, HLA class I and class II types were obtained from metadata supplied by the sample provider rather than from assay-based typing. What the authors observed across the whole study: Clinical and demographic metadata were provided uncurated, with the amount varying by source and participant.

The CDR3 spans 13 residues, from the cysteine through the phenylalanine. CDR3 DNA only is kept here, 39 bases in frame from base 1. The junction shows trimming of 4 bases on V and 7 bases on J, plus 13 bases between the germline ends. The germline V gene encodes CDR1 MGHDK and CDR2 SYGVNS. The sequence is built from TRBV25-1 and TRBJ1-1; too little of a D gene remains to name it. The specimen sequenced was peripheral blood. This clonotype was obtained from a man aged 55-75 years with acute or convalescent COVID-19. The nucleotide sequence is given as TGTGCCAGCAGTGTAATGGACGCGGGTGAAGCTTTCTTT. Translated, it reads CASSVMDAGEAFF.